The 25 T cell receptor beta chains below all came from one sample that was sequenced in a study of cytomegalovirus exposure and HLA in healthy donors. This PCR relied on a set of 60 Vbeta primers and 13 Jbeta primers. Produced via immunoSEQ multiplex PCR; TCRdb's table is partial and in-frame only. This table has 210,000 or so clones, less than 85% appearing once. The sequencing input was PBMCs. The receptors derive from a man between 18 and 29 years old in good health and CMV-seronegative.

The chain joins TRBV6-5 to TRBJ2-7, with 9 bases that match TRBD1. This CDR3 region has 16 residues. V was pared by 3 bases and J by 4 bases, with 10 bases of the junction left unmatched. The germline CDR1 and CDR2 sequences are MNHEY and SVGAGI. The CDR3 loop is CASSYSRTGVFYEQYF. Here the CDR3 DNA reads TGTGCCAGCAGTTATTCCAGGACAGGGGTCTTTTACGAGCAGTACTTC.

CDR3: CASGVGGVNTEAFF. The CDR3 bases are TGCGCCAGTGGGGTGGGGGGGGTGAACACTGAAGCTTTCTTT. V gene TRBV5-1 combines with J gene TRBJ1-1, with D possibly TRBD1 on 5 matching bases. Germline CDR1 and CDR2: SGHRS and YFSETQ. The CDR3 is 14 amino acids. Trimming took off 8 bases at V and 0 bases at J, with 14 bases between the two ends.

Only one count was recorded for this clone. This chain connects TRBV27 to TRBJ1-5; TRBD1 is a possible D gene (6 bases). CDR1 and CDR2 from the germline V gene are MNHEY and SMNVEV (reference sequence). The CDR3 length is 13 residues. Trimming took 6 bases from V and 4 from J, leaving 10 bases between them. As DNA, the CDR3 is TGTGCCAGCAGGTCTCAGGGGAATCAGCCCCAGCATTTT. The encoded protein is CASRSQGNQPQHF.

The rearrangement links TRBV28 to TRBJ1-4, with D hard to call. The CDR3 has 14 residues. Trimming shortened V by 2 bases and J by 8 bases, and 12 bases separated the two germline ends. CDR1 MDHEN and CDR2 SYDVKM come from the germline V gene. CDR3 in DNA: TGTGCCAGCAGTTTACATACTTCGAGCGAAAAACTGTTTTTT. This encodes CASSLHTSSEKLFF.

The rearrangement links TRBV5-1 to TRBJ2-7; possibly TRBD2 for D (5 bases). V lost 0 bases, J lost 3 bases, and 10 bases lay in between. CDR3 length: 14 residues. CDR1 is SGHRS, CDR2 YFSETQ, per germline. CDR3 protein: CASSLATGNYEQYF. DNA for the CDR3: TGCGCCAGCAGCTTGGCCACCGGGAACTACGAGCAGTACTTC.

The chain carries TRBV5-6 and TRBJ2-2, with 13 bases lining up with TRBD2. Trimming took 2 bases from V and 6 from J; bases not matched to a gene: 7. In germline, CDR1 is SGHDT, CDR2 YYEEEE. The CDR3 sequence is 17 residues long. The CDR3 is CASSLLAGGSISGELFF. CDR3 DNA: TGTGCCAGCAGCTTACTAGCGGGAGGGAGTATTTCCGGGGAGCTGTTTTTT.

This clone has just a few counts. This sequence joins TRBV27 and TRBJ2-7, with D uncertain. Germline V gene sequence: CDR1 MNHEY, CDR2 SMNVEV (reference sequence). The CDR3 contains 12 residues. V shed 6 bases and J shed 2 bases, with 8 bases lying between them. CDR3 region: CASSQSPYEQYF. In DNA form, the CDR3 reads TGTGCCAGCAGCCAGTCCCCCTACGAGCAGTACTTC.

The chain carries TRBV2 and TRBJ2-1; a possible D gene is TRBD1 (6 bases). This CDR3 is built from 12 residues. V dropped 8 bases and J dropped 8 bases, with 13 bases sitting between them. Germline V gene sequence: CDR1 SNHLY, CDR2 FYNNEI. The CDR3 is CASSLDRHEQFF. CDR3 sequence (DNA): TGTGCCAGCTCTCTTGACAGGCATGAGCAGTTCTTC. The full variable domain, with the rest looked up from reference TRBV2 and TRBJ2-1, is EPEVTQTPSHQVTQMGQEVILRCVPISNHLYFYWYRQILGQKVEFLVSFYNNEISEKSEIFDDQFSVERPDGSNFTLKIRSTKLEDSAMYFCASSLDRHEQFFGPGTRLTVL.

The gene calls are TRBV1 and TRBJ2-5; the table's D gene call, TRBD2, was not cross checked with the DNA. TRBV1 has pseudogene status. This CDR3 is built from 16 residues. CDR3 nucleotides: TGCACCAGCAGCGCAAAACTAGCGCTGCGCCAAGAGACCCAGTACTTC. Residues: CTSSAKLALRQETQYF.

The chain employs TRBV6-6 and TRBJ2-3; tentatively, D is TRBD1 (6 bases). V lost 2 bases, J lost 5 bases, and 17 bases lay in between. This CDR3 region has 16 residues. CDR1 is MNHNY, CDR2 SVGAGI, per germline (reference sequence). CDR3 coding DNA: TGTGCCAGCAGTTACGGATGGGGGACAAATGGAGATACGCAGTATTTT. Its translation: CASSYGWGTNGDTQYF.

CDR3 nucleotide sequence: TGTGCCAGCAGCTTAGTCCCTCTATTCATTGACAGTACAGAGACCCAGTACTTC. This translates into CASSLVPLFIDSTETQYF. This sequence joins TRBV7-8 and TRBJ2-5, with D possibly matching TRBD1 (5 bases). Trimming left V 1 base short and J 4 bases short, with 22 bases between. The CDR3 extends over 18 amino acids. Germline loops: CDR1 SGHVS, CDR2 FQNEAQ.

This clone turned up a few times. This sequence joins TRBV6-5 and TRBJ2-5; no firm D call. Deletions cut 0 bases from V and 4 bases from J, with 12 bases between. The CDR3 loop spans 15 amino acids. Germline V gene lookup returns CDR1 MNHEY and CDR2 SVGAGI. The chain's CDR3 is CASSYSQLGLETQYF. CDR3 nucleotide sequence: TGTGCCAGCAGTTACTCGCAGTTGGGCCTAGAGACCCAGTACTTC.

CDR3 in amino acids: CSVAEAGWVDGYTF. CDR3 sequence (DNA): TGCAGCGTTGCTGAAGCAGGGTGGGTTGATGGCTACACCTTC. The chain has TRBV29-1 and TRBJ1-2; weak D call: TRBD1 (5 bases). Germline V gives CDR1 SQVTM, CDR2 ANQGSEA. The CDR3 length is 14 residues. V gave up 4 bases and J gave up 6 bases, with 18 bases separating them.

The genes are TRBV7-9 and TRBJ2-7, with 7 positions matching TRBD2. The CDR3 has 15 residues. Germline-derived CDR1 and CDR2 are SEHNR and FQNEAQ (reference sequence). The ends lost 3 bases at V and 0 bases at J; junction bases unmatched: 5. CDR3 nucleotides: TGTGCCAGCAGCTTTCCAGCGGGGAGCTCCTACGAGCAGTACTTC. This translates into CASSFPAGSSYEQYF.

This clone was seen just once. The chain recombines TRBV5-4 with TRBJ2-6; D not certain. The CDR3 contains 14 residues. Trimming left V 7 bases short and J 4 bases short, with 12 bases between. Germline-derived CDR1 and CDR2 are SGHNT and YYREEE (reference sequence). This CDR3 reads CASGSMAGANVLTF. DNA of the CDR3: TGTGCCAGCGGCTCGATGGCCGGGGCCAACGTCCTGACTTTC. Based on the CDR3 plus reference TRBV5-4 and TRBJ2-6, the full variable domain is ETGVTQSPTHLIKTRGQQVTLRCSSQSGHNTVSWYQQALGQGPQFIFQYYREEENGRGNFPPRFSGLQFPNYSSELNVNALELDDSALYLCASGSMAGANVLTFGAGSRLTVL.

The rearrangement links TRBV19 to TRBJ2-7, with 7 bases aligning to TRBD2. Germline CDR1 reads LNHDA; CDR2 reads SQIVND (reference sequence). This CDR3 has 13 amino acids. V shed 3 bases, J shed 6 bases, and the junction held 5 bases outside the gene matches. The CDR3 here is CASSIPTSREQYF. CDR3 bases: TGTGCCAGTAGTATCCCGACTAGCCGCGAGCAGTACTTC.

Here the CDR3 DNA reads TGTGCGTCACACCGATCCACAGATACGCAGTATTTT. Translated, it gives CASHRSTDTQYF. This chain uses TRBV30 with TRBJ2-3, with unresolved D. Germline V gene data show CDR1 as GTSNPN and CDR2 as SVGIG (reference sequence). CDR3 length: 12 residues.

The V and J genes are TRBV6-1 and TRBJ2-1; perhaps TRBD1 as D (5 bases). Germline assignment: CDR1 MNHNS and CDR2 SASEGT. Trimming pared 8 bases from V and 7 bases from J, leaving 15 bases between. This CDR3 contains 13 residues. The CDR3 nucleotides are TGTGCCAGCTCCTTTGCTCCAGGGAATGAGCAGTTCTTC. Translation: CASSFAPGNEQFF.

The V and J genes are TRBV28 and TRBJ1-3; 7 bases match TRBD1. The V segment lost 6 bases and the J segment 1 base; nucleotides outside the gene matches: 18. The V gene's germline CDR1 is MDHEN and CDR2 SYDVKM. This CDR3 has 19 amino acids. The CDR3 sequence: CASSSLGTARGSSGNTIYF. CDR3 coding DNA: TGTGCCAGCAGCTCGCTGGGGACAGCTCGAGGGAGTTCTGGAAACACCATATATTTT.

This clone was counted once. The V call is TRBV29-1, the J call TRBJ1-6, with a weak D call TRBD1 (6 bases). V lost 4 bases to trimming and J lost 7 bases, with 14 bases between them. The CDR3 contains 14 residues. Germline CDR1 SQVTM, CDR2 ANQGSEA. DNA for the CDR3: TGCAGCGTTGTATATGCGGGGGCGAATTCACCCCTCCACTTT. This encodes CSVVYAGANSPLHF.

The CDR3 coding sequence is TGCGCCAGCAGCCATCTGGGACAGACGAACACCGGGGAGCTGTTTTTT. This translates into CASSHLGQTNTGELFF. The chain combines TRBV4-1 with TRBJ2-2, with 7 bases matching TRBD1. Germline assignment: CDR1 MGHRA and CDR2 YSYEKL. Germline trimming cut 3 bases from V and 0 bases from J; bases unmatched to any gene: 4. CDR3 length: 16 residues.

The chain uses TRBV19 and TRBJ2-3; TRBD2 agrees at 7 bases. The germline V gene encodes CDR1 LNHDA and CDR2 SQIVND (reference sequence). The CDR3 is made up of 15 amino acids. V shed 1 base, J shed 4 bases, and the junction held 5 bases outside the gene matches. The CDR3 reads CASSIAGGYPDTQYF. The CDR3 DNA sequence: TGTGCCAGTAGTATAGCGGGAGGTTATCCAGATACGCAGTATTTT.

The chain employs TRBV29-1 and TRBJ1-2; 8 bases agree with TRBD1. With 2 bases clipped from V and 4 bases from J, the junction kept 12 bases outside the gene matches. The CDR3 extends over 16 amino acids. The germline gives CDR1 SQVTM, CDR2 ANQGSEA. The CDR3 loop is CSVEFLVGQGFYGYTF. In DNA form, the CDR3 reads TGCAGCGTTGAATTTTTAGTCGGACAGGGCTTCTATGGCTACACCTTC.

The chain is built from TRBV27 and TRBJ2-7; 13 nucleotides line up with TRBD2. Germline V gene data show CDR1 as MNHEY and CDR2 as SMNVEV (reference sequence). With V trimmed by 5 bases and J by 1 base, 11 bases remained unmatched. This CDR3 contains 18 residues. The CDR3 region is CASSHIGTSGTVSYEQYF. CDR3 nucleotides: TGTGCCAGCAGTCATATTGGGACTAGCGGGACCGTTTCCTACGAGCAGTACTTC.

The rearrangement uses TRBV7-9 and TRBJ2-5, with TRBD2 identical over 8 bases. V lost 0 bases to trimming and J lost 11 bases; unmatched junction nucleotides: 17. CDR3 size: 17 residues. Germline CDR1 reads SEHNR; CDR2 reads FQNEAQ (reference sequence). CDR3 amino acids: CASSLAALAGGVGEQYF. In nucleotides, the CDR3 is TGTGCCAGCAGCTTAGCCGCACTCGCGGGAGGAGTGGGAGAGCAGTACTTC.